These T cell receptor beta chains were read from a single sample in a study of blood T cell repertoires in COVID-19. Clones were read by immunoSEQ multiplex PCR, and TCRdb kept only the in-frame ones, dropping some. In the table there are a few hundred thousand clones, about 90% of which are singletons. The material sequenced was peripheral blood. The receptor source for this set is a woman in her 50s with acute or convalescent COVID-19. The CDR3 runs from the conserved cysteine through the conserved F or W. Each record gives: J gene, V gene, CDR3 protein.

J: TRBJ2-7
V: TRBV19
CDR3: CASSGLAGAEQYF

J: TRBJ1-2
V: TRBV7-9
CDR3: CASSPPPTGAANYGYTF

J: TRBJ2-1
V: TRBV4-3
CDR3: CASSQVAGGGLYNEQFF

J: TRBJ2-1
V: TRBV11-2
CDR3: CASSSFDRGLNEQFF

J: TRBJ1-2
V: TRBV28
CDR3: CASSPGTGIWGYGYTF

J: TRBJ2-3
V: TRBV29-1
CDR3: CSVVVQGLRDTQYF

J: TRBJ2-7
V: TRBV4-1
CDR3: CASSQEVSGTYEQYF

J: TRBJ1-4
V: TRBV18
CDR3: CASSPPGQGYEKLFF

J: TRBJ1-4
V: TRBV11-2
CDR3: CASSLEGTGLYEKLFF

J: TRBJ1-4
V: TRBV4-1
CDR3: CASSQRDRASEKLFF

J: TRBJ1-2
V: TRBV29-1
CDR3: CSVTPGQGTIYTF

J: TRBJ2-7
V: TRBV7-9
CDR3: CASSRGTGGYEQYF

J: TRBJ1-3
V: TRBV28
CDR3: CASSFYQYSGNTIYF

J: TRBJ2-7
V: TRBV28
CDR3: CASSLWTSGTYEQYF

J: TRBJ2-4
V: TRBV30
CDR3: CAWSDGGAGANIQYF

J: TRBJ2-1
V: TRBV28
CDR3: CASRERGLAGVREQFF

J: TRBJ1-2
V: TRBV5-6
CDR3: CASSFGATHDYGYTF

J: TRBJ2-5
V: TRBV9
CDR3: CASSVVGGDGETQYF

J: TRBJ2-2
V: TRBV7-2
CDR3: CASSTDSLGGTGELFF

J: TRBJ2-1
V: TRBV5-1
CDR3: CASSVDLGSYNEQFF

J: TRBJ1-1
V: TRBV18
CDR3: CASSPSPSRGKTEAFF

J: TRBJ2-1
V: TRBV2
CDR3: CASSDPVAGEQFF

J: TRBJ2-5
V: TRBV30
CDR3: CAAFRGWLETQYF

J: TRBJ1-3
V: TRBV24-1
CDR3: CATSDLLGNTIYF

J: TRBJ1-1
V: TRBV18
CDR3: CASSPLGQGATEAFF

J: TRBJ1-4
V: TRBV6-1
CDR3: CASSEAGVEKLFF

J: TRBJ2-5
V: TRBV12-3/TRBV12-4
CDR3: CASSFLQETQYF

J: TRBJ2-7
V: TRBV11-3
CDR3: CASSARFSYEQYF

J: TRBJ2-1
V: TRBV9
CDR3: CASSVAGSGNEQFF

J: TRBJ1-5
V: TRBV27
CDR3: CASSLFWGNSNQPQHF

J: TRBJ1-6
V: TRBV28
CDR3: CASTPGGGHLPLHF

J: TRBJ2-7
V: TRBV5-6
CDR3: CASSRWTGHEQYF

J: TRBJ1-5
V: TRBV28
CDR3: CASSWRGRGNQPQHF

J: TRBJ1-6
V: TRBV7-3
CDR3: CASSLWADNSPLHF

J: TRBJ1-5
V: TRBV28
CDR3: CASSLVGAGANQPQHF

J: TRBJ1-1
V: TRBV27
CDR3: CASSIYRGGGTEAFF

J: TRBJ2-7
V: TRBV9
CDR3: CASSPQVGISYEQYF

J: TRBJ2-7
V: TRBV12-3/TRBV12-4
CDR3: CASSSPDSYEQYF

J: TRBJ1-5
V: TRBV7-9
CDR3: CASSLVAEQPQHF